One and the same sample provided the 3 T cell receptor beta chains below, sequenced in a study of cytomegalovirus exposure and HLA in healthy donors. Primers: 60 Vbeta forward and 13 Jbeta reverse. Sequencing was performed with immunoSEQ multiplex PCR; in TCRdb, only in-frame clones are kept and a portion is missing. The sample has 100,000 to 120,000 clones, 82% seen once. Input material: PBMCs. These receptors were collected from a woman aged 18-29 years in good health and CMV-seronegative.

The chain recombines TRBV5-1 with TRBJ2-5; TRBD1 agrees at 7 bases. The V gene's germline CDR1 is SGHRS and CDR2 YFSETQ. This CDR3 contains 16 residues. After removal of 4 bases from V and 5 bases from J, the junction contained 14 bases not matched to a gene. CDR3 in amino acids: CASSPKPTGARETQYF. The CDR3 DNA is TGCGCCAGCAGCCCAAAACCCACAGGGGCCCGGGAGACCCAGTACTTC.

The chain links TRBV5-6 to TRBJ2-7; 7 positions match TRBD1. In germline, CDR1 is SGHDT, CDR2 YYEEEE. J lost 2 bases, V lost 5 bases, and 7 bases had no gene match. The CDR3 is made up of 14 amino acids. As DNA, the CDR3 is TGTGCCAGCAGATCTGCCGGGACAGCCTACGAGCAGTACGTC. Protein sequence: CASRSAGTAYEQYV.

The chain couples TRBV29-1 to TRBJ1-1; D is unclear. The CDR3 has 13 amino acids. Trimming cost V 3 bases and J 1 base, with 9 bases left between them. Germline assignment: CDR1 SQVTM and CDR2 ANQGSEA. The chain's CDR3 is CSVEADWNTEAFF. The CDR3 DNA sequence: TGCAGCGTTGAGGCGGACTGGAACACTGAAGCTTTCTTT. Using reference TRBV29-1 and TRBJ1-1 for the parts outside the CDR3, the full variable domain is SAVISQKPSRDICQRGTSLTIQCQVDSQVTMMFWYRQQPGQSLTLIATANQGSEATYESGFVIDKFPISRPNLTFSTLTVSNMSPEDSSIYLCSVEADWNTEAFFGQGTRLTVV.